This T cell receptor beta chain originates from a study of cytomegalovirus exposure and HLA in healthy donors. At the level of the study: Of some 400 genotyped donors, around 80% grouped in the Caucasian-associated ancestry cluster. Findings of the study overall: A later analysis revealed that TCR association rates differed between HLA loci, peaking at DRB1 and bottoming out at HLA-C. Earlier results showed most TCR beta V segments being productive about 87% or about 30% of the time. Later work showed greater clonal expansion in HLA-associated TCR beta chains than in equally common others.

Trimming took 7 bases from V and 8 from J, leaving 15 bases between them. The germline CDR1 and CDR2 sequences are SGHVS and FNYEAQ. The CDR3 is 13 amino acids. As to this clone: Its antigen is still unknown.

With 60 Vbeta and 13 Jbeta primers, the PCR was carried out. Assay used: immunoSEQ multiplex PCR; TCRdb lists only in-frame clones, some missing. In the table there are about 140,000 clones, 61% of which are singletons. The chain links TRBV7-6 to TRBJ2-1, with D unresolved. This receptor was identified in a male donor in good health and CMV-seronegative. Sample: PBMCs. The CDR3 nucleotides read TGTGCCAGCACCGCAAGTGGGCACCATGAGCAGTTCTTC. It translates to CASTASGHHEQFF.